The sample holds many counts of the clone carrying this T cell receptor beta chain. Its specificity is not known. This sample is drawn from a study of CD8 T cells in ankylosing spondylitis. Making use of molecular barcodes, quantitative 5'-RACE generated TCR beta libraries. TCRdb re-called the 5' RACE reads with MiXCR, one entry per CDR3 protein. Of some 250,000 distinct CDR3 sequences in the sample, around 11% were seen once. Study observations and caveats: One TCR beta motif, made up of roughly eight highly homologous variants, appeared characteristic of ankylosing spondylitis blood. Certain motif variants had earlier been reported in reactive arthritis synovial fluid and blood.

The sample was blood, either unsorted or a sorted T cell fraction (not recorded which). This clonotype originated in a male donor with ankylosing spondylitis or in good health (not recorded which).

The CDR3: CASSQDIGDEQFF. CDR3 DNA sequence: TGTGCCAGCAGCCAAGATATCGGGGATGAGCAGTTCTTC. This rearrangement joins TRBV3-1 to TRBJ2-1; maybe TRBD2 (5 bases). V shed 0 bases and J shed 8 bases, with 8 bases lying between them. Germline CDR1 LGHDT, CDR2 YNNKEL (reference sequence). The CDR3 extends over 13 amino acids.